This T cell receptor (beta chain) stems from a study of spatial heterogeneity in lung cancer. Time point given: sample taken at primary tumor resection. Extraction of whole RNA from tumor, nontumor lung or frozen PBMC preceded unsorted sequencing. This clonotype was seen at least ten times. Each CDR3 protein is one row after TCRdb ran MiXCR on the 5' RACE reads. The repertoire holds more than 35,000 distinct CDR3 sequences, with 4% to 6% as singletons. This CDR3 region has 15 residues. V lost 1 base to trimming and J lost 3 bases; unmatched junction nucleotides: 5. The germline CDR1 and CDR2 sequences are MGHRA and YSYEKL.

The sequencing here drew on PBMCs, taken at surgery. The chain joins TRBV4-1 to TRBJ2-7; 8 nucleotides match TRBD2. This sequence was found in a female donor with early-stage non-small cell lung cancer. In DNA, the CDR3 is TGCGCCAGCAGCCAAGGTCGGGGGGGAGACTACGAGCAGTACTTC. It specifies CASSQGRGGDYEQYF.